A selection of T cell receptor beta chains follows, all from one sample in a study of cytomegalovirus exposure and HLA in healthy donors. Repertoires were generated with immunoSEQ multiplex PCR, while TCRdb's copy carries only in-frame clones and drops some. The sample contains around 97,000 clones, approximately 66% of which appear only once. The sample taken for sequencing was PBMCs. These TCRs come from a woman between 50 and 59 years old in good health and CMV-seronegative. CDR3s include the opening cysteine and the closing phenylalanine or tryptophan. The order of the fields is D gene, clone size, J gene, V gene, CDR3 DNA, CDR3 protein. The D gene is left open where the match is weak. Clone size, where shown, is once, few, many, or a class for clones that have expanded.

>-|-|TRBJ2-1|TRBV4-2
TGTGCCAGCACCCAACTTAATGAGCAGTTCTTC
CASTQLNEQFF
>-|-|TRBJ1-2|TRBV5-1
TGCGCCAGCAGCTTGGGGGGGGGCTATGGCTACACCTTC
CASSLGGGYGYTF
>-|-|TRBJ1-2|TRBV14
TGTGCCAGCAGTCCTACCCCAAATTATGGCTACACCTTC
CASSPTPNYGYTF
>TRBD1|-|TRBJ2-7|TRBV13
TGTGCCAGCAGCGTCCGGGACAGGGGTCACGAGCAGTACTTC
CASSVRDRGHEQYF
>-|-|TRBJ2-2|TRBV7-2
TGTGCCAGCAGTCGGAGGCAGGAGAACACCGGGGAGCTGTTTTTT
CASSRRQENTGELFF
>-|-|TRBJ1-2|TRBV5-1
TGCGCCAGCAGCTTGGACAGCCTTCCTAATGGCTACACCTTC
CASSLDSLPNGYTF
>TRBD1|-|TRBJ1-5|TRBV6-1
TGTGCCAGCAGTGCCGGACAGGGCAATCAGCCCCAGCATTTT
CASSAGQGNQPQHF
>TRBD1|-|TRBJ2-7|TRBV19
TGTGCCAGTAGTAGTATGATGGGGACAGCCAACGAGCAGTACTTC
CASSSMMGTANEQYF
>-|-|TRBJ1-6|TRBV18
TGTGCCAGCTCACCATCCCAGGGAATTAATTCACCCCTCCACTTT
CASSPSQGINSPLHF
>-|-|TRBJ2-5|TRBV6-5
TGTGCCAGCAGTTCCGCCCCGAGGAGGGAGACCCAGTACTTC
CASSSAPRRETQYF
>TRBD2|-|TRBJ2-5|TRBV5-4
TGTGCCAGCAGCTCATCAGCGGGGGGGCGAGAGACCCAGTACTTC
CASSSSAGGRETQYF
>-|-|TRBJ1-1|TRBV19
TGTGCCAGTAATCCAGGGAAGATGAACACTGAAGCTTTCTTT
CASNPGKMNTEAFF
>TRBD1|-|TRBJ2-5|TRBV13
TGTGCCAGCAGCTTAGGGGACAGGGCGTACCAAGAGACCCAGTACTTC
CASSLGDRAYQETQYF
>-|-|TRBJ2-5|TRBV19
TGTGCCAGTACCCATACTGGCAGGGGCGAGACCCAGTACTTC
CASTHTGRGETQYF
>TRBD2|few|TRBJ2-1|TRBV6-5
TGTGCCAGCAGTTATGGGGGCGGGGGGGCATATGAGCAGTTCTTC
CASSYGGGGAYEQFF
>TRBD1|-|TRBJ1-2|TRBV7-9
TGTGCCAGCAGCCCCGGGACAGCGACCTATGGCTACACCTTC
CASSPGTATYGYTF
>TRBD2|-|TRBJ2-7|TRBV2
TGTGCCAGCATCCTCCGGACTAGCGGGAGCCCCGAGCAGTACTTC
CASILRTSGSPEQYF
>TRBD1|-|TRBJ2-1|TRBV9
TGTGCCAGCAGTCAGGGGGCCAATGAGCAGTTCTTC
CASSQGANEQFF
>TRBD1|-|TRBJ1-2|TRBV6-1
TGTGCCAGCAGTGGGGGGACAGGGGTTGATGGCTACACCTTC
CASSGGTGVDGYTF
>TRBD1|-|TRBJ1-2|TRBV25-1
TGTGCCAGCAGTGGGGACAGGGGACGCTACACCTTC
CASSGDRGRYTF
>TRBD2|few|TRBJ2-5|TRBV6-1
TGTGCCAGCAGTGGTCGACTAGCGGGAGATCAAGAGACCCAGTACTTC
CASSGRLAGDQETQYF
>-|few|TRBJ1-1|TRBV5-1
TGCGCCAGCAGCTTGGGGGGGGGCGCGGACACTGAAGCTTTCTTT
CASSLGGGADTEAFF
>-|-|TRBJ1-1|TRBV2
TGTGCCAGCAGTGAAAAGAGGGGGGGCACTGAAGCTTTCTTT
CASSEKRGGTEAFF
>TRBD2|once|TRBJ2-3|TRBV29-1
TGCAGCGTAATTGGACTAGCTTCGGGAGATACGCAGTATTTT
CSVIGLASGDTQYF